This T cell receptor beta chain derives from a study of blood T cells in healthy people across ages. Primed by a sample-barcoded 5' primer and a J-beta primer mix, a second PCR proceeded for about 7 to 12 cycles. In TCRdb, the 5' RACE reads were re-called with MiXCR into one record per CDR3 protein. The table lists just over 1 million distinct CDR3 sequences, around 45% of them singletons. Germline CDR1 and CDR2: MDHEN and SYDVKM. V shed 5 bases and J shed 4 bases, with 15 bases lying between them. CDR3 length: 14 residues. The table lists this clonotype with a few counts. No fewer than 6 million PBMCs went into each sample.

The sequence was collected from a woman aged 60-70 years in good health. The gene calls are TRBV28 and TRBJ2-7, with D possibly being TRBD1 (6 bases). The specimen sequenced was blood. CDR3 residues: CASSLRWQGYEQYF. DNA for the CDR3: TGTGCCAGCAGTCTACGGTGGCAGGGGTACGAGCAGTACTTC.